A single sample is the source of the 13 T cell receptor beta chains below, sequenced in a study of CD8 T cells in Susac syndrome. The RNA input was roughly 0.45 to 1 ug, and it was reverse transcribed with random hexamers. TCRdb independently ran MiXCR on the immunoSEQ multiplex PCR reads; one entry per CDR3 protein. The repertoire includes some 260,000 distinct CDR3 sequences, approximately 92% of them detected once, and 0.065% to 0.08% sits in the top ten. Sequenced input: CD4+ T cells from PBMCs. The origin of the receptors is a human donor with multiple sclerosis.

The genes are TRBV7-9 and TRBJ1-4; D unresolved. Germline V gene sequence: CDR1 SEHNR, CDR2 FQNEAQ (reference sequence). V lost 3 bases and J 7 bases, leaving 21 bases between the germline ends. The CDR3 is 17 amino acids. The CDR3 coding sequence is TGTGCCAGCAGCTTTAAAGCAGCCTTTCTCCCTCCTGAAAAACTGTTTTTT. Its translation is CASSFKAAFLPPEKLFF. The variable domain in full, with the rest retrieved from reference TRBV7-9 and TRBJ1-4, is DTGVSQNPRHKITKRGQNVTFRCDPISEHNRLYWYRQTLGQGPEFLTYFQNEAQLEKSRLLSDRFSAERPKGSFSTLEIQRTEQGDSAMYLCASSFKAAFLPPEKLFFGSGTQLSVL.

V usage is TRBV20-1 and J usage is TRBJ2-7; no definite D call. Trimming shortened V by 3 bases and J by 5 bases, and 11 bases separated the two germline ends. Germline assignment: CDR1 DFQATT and CDR2 SNEGSKA (reference sequence). This CDR3 has 12 residues. The CDR3 DNA is TGCAGTGCTAGGGACGGTCCCCACGAGCAGTACTTC. Translating gives CSARDGPHEQYF.

The chain uses TRBV5-1 and TRBJ2-6; 10 positions agree with TRBD1. CDR1 is SGHRS and CDR2 is YFSETQ in the germline V gene. This CDR3 has 16 residues. V dropped 3 bases and J dropped 2; count of bases not matched to a gene: 2. The CDR3 sequence is CASSSTGGAGANVLTF. The CDR3, as DNA: TGCGCCAGCAGCTCGACAGGGGGCGCTGGGGCCAACGTCCTGACTTTC.

The table lists this clonotype with a few counts. The gene calls are TRBV6-1 and TRBJ2-7; possible D gene TRBD2, 5 bases. The CDR3 sequence is 13 residues long. Germline CDR1 reads MNHNS; CDR2 reads SASEGT. The V and J ends lost 6 bases and 3 bases respectively, with 12 bases between them. CDR3 sequence reads: CASRVGAGYEQYV. The CDR3 DNA sequence: TGTGCCAGCAGAGTGGGCGCGGGCTACGAGCAGTACGTC.

V is TRBV5-1 and J is TRBJ2-7, with D perhaps being TRBD1 or TRBD2 (5 bases each). The germline CDR1 and CDR2 sequences are SGHRS and YFSETQ. V was trimmed by 3 bases and J by 3 bases, leaving 13 bases between them. This CDR3 is built from 14 residues. The CDR3 bases are TGCGCCAGCAGCTCTATGGTGGGGGACTACGAGCAGTACTTC. Translation gives CASSSMVGDYEQYF.

The chain is built from TRBV3-1 and TRBJ1-1, with 8 bases lining up with TRBD1. Germline V gene lookup returns CDR1 LGHDT and CDR2 YNNKEL (reference sequence). The CDR3 is 11 amino acids. The V gene end was trimmed by 7 bases and the J gene end by 11 bases; junction bases not matched to a gene: 6. The DNA of the CDR3 is TGTGCCAGCACTTTGACAGGGGAGGCTTTCTTT. It yields the protein CASTLTGEAFF.

This clonotype occurred once. This rearrangement joins TRBV18 to TRBJ1-1, with D uncertain. V lost 1 base and J 5 bases, leaving 8 bases between the germline ends. Germline loops: CDR1 KGHSH, CDR2 LQKENI. This CDR3 has 13 amino acids. The CDR3 loop reads CASSPRVLTEAFF. DNA of the CDR3: TGTGCCAGCTCACCACGGGTCTTGACTGAAGCTTTCTTT.

This rearrangement joins TRBV9 to TRBJ2-3, with a weak D call TRBD2 (5 bases). V lost 1 base to trimming and J lost 6 bases, with 6 bases between them. This CDR3 spans 12 amino acids. CDR1 and CDR2 (germline): SGDLS, YYNGEE. This chain's CDR3 is CASSVREDTQYF. The DNA for the CDR3 is TGTGCCAGCAGCGTAAGGGAGGATACGCAGTATTTT.

The gene calls are TRBV19 and TRBJ1-1; TRBD1 matches at 8 bases. In germline, CDR1 is LNHDA, CDR2 SQIVND (reference sequence). The CDR3 has 15 residues. Losses at the gene ends were 4 bases for V and 1 base for J; bases not matched to a gene: 5. In nucleotides, the CDR3 is TGTGCCAGTAGTAGGACAGGGATAGGGAACACTGAAGCTTTCTTT. The encoded protein is CASSRTGIGNTEAFF. Full variable domain (missing parts from reference TRBV19 and TRBJ1-1): DGGITQSPKYLFRKEGQNVTLSCEQNLNHDAMYWYRQDPGQGLRLIYYSQIVNDFQKGDIAEGYSVSREKKESFPLTVTSAQKNPTAFYLCASSRTGIGNTEAFFGQGTRLTVV.

This rearrangement joins TRBV7-9 to TRBJ1-3; TRBD1 matches at 7 bases. Germline V gene lookup returns CDR1 SEHNR and CDR2 FQNEAQ (reference sequence). The CDR3 is 13 amino acids. After removal of 9 bases from V and 0 bases from J, the junction contained 2 bases not matched to a gene. CDR3 sequence: CARGTVSGNTIYF. CDR3 DNA sequence: TGTGCCAGAGGGACAGTCTCTGGAAACACCATATATTTT.

This chain connects TRBV19 to TRBJ2-1, with TRBD1 identical over 7 bases. Germline V gene sequence: CDR1 LNHDA, CDR2 SQIVND (reference sequence). The V gene end was trimmed by 5 bases and the J gene end by 6 bases; junction bases not matched to a gene: 10. The CDR3 totals 15 residues. The CDR3 nucleotides read TGTGCCAGTAGTGTCGAGACAGGGTTGTTCAATGAGCAGTTCTTC. Translation: CASSVETGLFNEQFF.

This sequence joins TRBV2 and TRBJ2-3; 8 positions agree with TRBD1. CDR1 and CDR2 (germline): SNHLY, FYNNEI. The CDR3 sequence is 14 residues long. V shed 6 bases, J shed 6 bases, and the junction held 8 bases outside the gene matches. CDR3 nucleotides: TGTGCCAGCAGCTCGACAGGGGTAGTGGATACGCAGTATTTT. Protein sequence: CASSSTGVVDTQYF.

The V gene is TRBV7-2, the J gene TRBJ2-3, with D possibly being TRBD2 (6 bases). The CDR3 contains 15 residues. V was shortened by 4 bases and J by 0 bases, with 11 bases between the two germline ends. Germline V gene lookup returns CDR1 SGHTA and CDR2 FQGNSA. In nucleotides, the CDR3 is TGTGCCAGCAGCTCACAGCGGGCAAGCACAGATACGCAGTATTTT. Its translation is CASSSQRASTDTQYF.